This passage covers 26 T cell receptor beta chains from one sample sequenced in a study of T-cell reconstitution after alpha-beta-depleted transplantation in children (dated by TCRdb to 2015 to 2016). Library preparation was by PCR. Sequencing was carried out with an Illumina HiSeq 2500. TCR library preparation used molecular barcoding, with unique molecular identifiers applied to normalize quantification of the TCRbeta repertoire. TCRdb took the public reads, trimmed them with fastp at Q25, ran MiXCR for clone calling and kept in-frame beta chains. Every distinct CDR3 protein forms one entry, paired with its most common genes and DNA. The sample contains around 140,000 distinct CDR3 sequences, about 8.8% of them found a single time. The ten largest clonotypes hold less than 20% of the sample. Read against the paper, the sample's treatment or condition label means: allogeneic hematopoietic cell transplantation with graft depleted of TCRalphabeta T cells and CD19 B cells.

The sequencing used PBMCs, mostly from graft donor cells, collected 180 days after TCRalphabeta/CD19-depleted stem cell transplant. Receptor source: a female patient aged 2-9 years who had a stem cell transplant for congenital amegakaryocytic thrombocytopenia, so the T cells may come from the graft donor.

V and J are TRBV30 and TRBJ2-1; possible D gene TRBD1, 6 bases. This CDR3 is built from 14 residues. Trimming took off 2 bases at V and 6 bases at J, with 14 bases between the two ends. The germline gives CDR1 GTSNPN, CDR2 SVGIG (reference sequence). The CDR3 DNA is TGTGCCTGGAGTTCAATTCAGGGGTTCAATGAGCAGTTCTTC. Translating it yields CAWSSIQGFNEQFF. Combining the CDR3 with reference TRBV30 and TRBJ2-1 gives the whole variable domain SQTIHQWPATLVQPVGSPLSLECTVEGTSNPNLYWYRQAAGRGLQLLFYSVGIGQISSEVPQNLSASRPQDRQFILSSKKLLLSDSGFYLCAWSSIQGFNEQFFGPGTRLTVL.

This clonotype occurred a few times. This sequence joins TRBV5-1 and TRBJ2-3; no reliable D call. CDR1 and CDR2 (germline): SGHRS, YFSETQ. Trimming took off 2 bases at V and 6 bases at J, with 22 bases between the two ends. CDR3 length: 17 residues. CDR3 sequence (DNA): TGCGCCAGCAGCTTATTCCCGGTGTGGTCACCCTGGGATACGCAGTATTTT. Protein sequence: CASSLFPVWSPWDTQYF.

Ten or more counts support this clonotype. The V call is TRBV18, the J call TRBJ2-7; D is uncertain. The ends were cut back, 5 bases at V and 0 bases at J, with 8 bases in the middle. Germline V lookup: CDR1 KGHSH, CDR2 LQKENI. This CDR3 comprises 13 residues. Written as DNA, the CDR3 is TGTGCCAGCTCAACCGACAACTCCTACGAGCAGTACTTC. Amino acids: CASSTDNSYEQYF.

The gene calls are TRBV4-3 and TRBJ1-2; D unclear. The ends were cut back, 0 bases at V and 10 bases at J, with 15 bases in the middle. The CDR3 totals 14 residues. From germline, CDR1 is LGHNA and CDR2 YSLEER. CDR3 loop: CASSQDPSRSDYTF. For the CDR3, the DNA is TGCGCCAGCAGCCAAGATCCGTCGAGGAGTGACTACACCTTC.

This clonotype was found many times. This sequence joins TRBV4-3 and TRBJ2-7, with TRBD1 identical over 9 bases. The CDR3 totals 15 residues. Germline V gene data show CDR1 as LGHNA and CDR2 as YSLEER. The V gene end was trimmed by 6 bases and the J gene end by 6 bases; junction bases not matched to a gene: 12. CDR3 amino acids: CASSLGVGTGFEQYF. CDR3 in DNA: TGCGCCAGCAGTTTAGGGGTCGGGACAGGGTTCGAGCAGTACTTC.

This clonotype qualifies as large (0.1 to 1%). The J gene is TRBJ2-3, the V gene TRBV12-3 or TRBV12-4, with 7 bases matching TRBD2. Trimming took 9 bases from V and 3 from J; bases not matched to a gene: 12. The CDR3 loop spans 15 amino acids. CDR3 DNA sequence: TGTGCCAGTTCCGGATGGCTAGCGGAGACAGATACGCAGTATTTT. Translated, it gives CASSGWLAETDTQYF.

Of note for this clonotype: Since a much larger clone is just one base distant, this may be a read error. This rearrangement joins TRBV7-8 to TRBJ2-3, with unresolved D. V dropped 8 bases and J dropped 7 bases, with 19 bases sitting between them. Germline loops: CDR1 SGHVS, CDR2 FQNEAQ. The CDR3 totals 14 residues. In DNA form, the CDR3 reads TGTGCCAGCGGCTCCACCCTCCGCCCAAATACGCAGTATTTT. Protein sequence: CASGSTLRPNTQYF.

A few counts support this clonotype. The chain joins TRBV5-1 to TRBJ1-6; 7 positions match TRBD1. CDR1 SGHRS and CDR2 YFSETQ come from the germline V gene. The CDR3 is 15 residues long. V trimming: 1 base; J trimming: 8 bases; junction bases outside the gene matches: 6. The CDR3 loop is CASSLMTGPYSPLHF. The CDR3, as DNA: TGCGCCAGCAGCTTGATGACAGGGCCGTATTCACCCCTCCACTTT.

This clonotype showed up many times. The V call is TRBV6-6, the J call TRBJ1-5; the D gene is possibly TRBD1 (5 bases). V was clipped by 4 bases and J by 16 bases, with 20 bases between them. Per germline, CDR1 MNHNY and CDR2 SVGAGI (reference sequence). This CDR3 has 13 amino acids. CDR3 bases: TGTGCCAGCAGTTCCCCGGGGCAAAACGGGAAACATTTT. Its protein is CASSSPGQNGKHF.

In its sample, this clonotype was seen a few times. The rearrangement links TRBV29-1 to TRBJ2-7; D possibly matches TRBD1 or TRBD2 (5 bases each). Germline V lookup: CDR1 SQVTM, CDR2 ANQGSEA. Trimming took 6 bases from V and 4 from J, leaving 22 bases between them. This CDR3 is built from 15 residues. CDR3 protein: CSVLDSGTTAYEQYF. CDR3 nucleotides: TGCAGCGTGCTGGATTCCGGGACGACGGCGTACGAGCAGTACTTC.

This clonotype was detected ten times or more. The CDR3 spells CASSPLSGRGSYEQYF. CDR3 in DNA: TGCGCCAGCAGCCCCTTAAGCGGGAGGGGCTCCTACGAGCAGTACTTC. The chain has TRBV4-1 and TRBJ2-7; 10 nucleotides agree with TRBD2. The V and J ends lost 4 bases and 0 bases, in that order; junction bases with no gene match: 6. This CDR3 region has 16 residues. Germline V gene data show CDR1 as MGHRA and CDR2 as YSYEKL.

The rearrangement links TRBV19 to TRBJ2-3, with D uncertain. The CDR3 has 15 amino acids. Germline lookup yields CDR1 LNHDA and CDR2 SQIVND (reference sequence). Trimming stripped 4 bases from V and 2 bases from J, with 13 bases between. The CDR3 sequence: CASSKRPPSTDTQYF. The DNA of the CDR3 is TGTGCCAGTAGTAAAAGGCCACCTTCCACAGATACGCAGTATTTT. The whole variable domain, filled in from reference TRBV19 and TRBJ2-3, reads DGGITQSPKYLFRKEGQNVTLSCEQNLNHDAMYWYRQDPGQGLRLIYYSQIVNDFQKGDIAEGYSVSREKKESFPLTVTSAQKNPTAFYLCASSKRPPSTDTQYFGPGTRLTVL.

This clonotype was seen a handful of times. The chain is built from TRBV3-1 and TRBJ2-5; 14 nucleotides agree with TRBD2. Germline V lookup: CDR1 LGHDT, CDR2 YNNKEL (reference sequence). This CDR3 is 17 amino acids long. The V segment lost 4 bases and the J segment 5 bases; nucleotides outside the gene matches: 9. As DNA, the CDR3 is TGTGCCAGCAGCCCCGGGACTAGCGGGGGTAGAGGGGAGACCCAGTACTTC. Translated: CASSPGTSGGRGETQYF.

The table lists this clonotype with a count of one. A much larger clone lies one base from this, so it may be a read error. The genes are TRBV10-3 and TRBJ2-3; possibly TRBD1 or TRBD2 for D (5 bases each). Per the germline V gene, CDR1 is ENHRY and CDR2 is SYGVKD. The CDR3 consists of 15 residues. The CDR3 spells CVISDSWGSTDTQYF. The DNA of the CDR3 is TGTGTCATCAGTGATTCATGGGGGAGCACAGATACGCAGTATTTT.

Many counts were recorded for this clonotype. The CDR3 coding sequence is TGTGCCAGCAGCCTTAGTCCATTGGGCCACGAGCAGTACTTC. This gives the protein CASSLSPLGHEQYF. The chain couples TRBV7-8 to TRBJ2-7; no firm D call. The germline CDR1 and CDR2 sequences are SGHVS and FQNEAQ. This CDR3 has 14 residues. Trimming removed 5 bases from V and 5 bases from J, with 16 bases in between.

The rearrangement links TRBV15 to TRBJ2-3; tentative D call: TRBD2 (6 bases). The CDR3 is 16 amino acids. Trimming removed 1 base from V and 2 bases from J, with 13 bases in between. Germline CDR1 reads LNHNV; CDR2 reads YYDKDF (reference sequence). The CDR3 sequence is CATSRGTLAHTDTQYF. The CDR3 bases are TGTGCCACCAGCAGAGGCACCCTAGCGCACACAGATACGCAGTATTTT.

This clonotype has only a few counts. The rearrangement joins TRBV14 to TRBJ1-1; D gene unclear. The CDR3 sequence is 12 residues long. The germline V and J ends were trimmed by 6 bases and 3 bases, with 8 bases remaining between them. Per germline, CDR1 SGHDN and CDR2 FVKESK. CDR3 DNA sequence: TGTGCCAGCAGTCGACCGTACACTGAAGCTTTCTTT. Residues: CASSRPYTEAFF.

This CDR3 is CASSFGQQETQYF. The CDR3 DNA reads TGTGCCAGCAGCTTCGGACAGCAAGAGACCCAGTACTTC. The V and J genes are TRBV7-8 and TRBJ2-5; TRBD1 is a possible D gene (6 bases). Germline V gives CDR1 SGHVS, CDR2 FQNEAQ. V dropped 3 bases and J dropped 2 bases, with 7 bases sitting between them. The CDR3 totals 13 residues.

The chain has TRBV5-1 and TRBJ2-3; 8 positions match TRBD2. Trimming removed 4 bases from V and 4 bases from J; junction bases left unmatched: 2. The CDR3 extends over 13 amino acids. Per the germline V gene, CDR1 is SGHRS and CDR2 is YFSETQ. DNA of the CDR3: TGCGCCAGCAGCGCCGGGGGGGCAGATACGCAGTATTTT. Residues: CASSAGGADTQYF.

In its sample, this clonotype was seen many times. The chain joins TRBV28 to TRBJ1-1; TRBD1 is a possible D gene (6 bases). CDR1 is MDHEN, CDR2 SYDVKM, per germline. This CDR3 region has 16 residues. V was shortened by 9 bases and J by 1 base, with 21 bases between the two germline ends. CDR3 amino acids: CARGGFQGIPNTEAFF. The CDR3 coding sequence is TGTGCCAGGGGGGGGTTCCAGGGGATACCGAACACTGAAGCTTTCTTT.

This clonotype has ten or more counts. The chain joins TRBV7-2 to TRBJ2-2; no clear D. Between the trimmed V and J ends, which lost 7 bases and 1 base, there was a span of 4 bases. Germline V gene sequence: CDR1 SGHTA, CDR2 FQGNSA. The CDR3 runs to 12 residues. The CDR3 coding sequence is TGTGCCAGCAAGGGGAACACCGGGGAGCTGTTTTTT. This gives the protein CASKGNTGELFF.

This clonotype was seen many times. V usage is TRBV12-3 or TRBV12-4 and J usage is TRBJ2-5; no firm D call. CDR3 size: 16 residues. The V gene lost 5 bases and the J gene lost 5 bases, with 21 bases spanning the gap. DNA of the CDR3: TGTGCCAGCAGTCGAGACGGAACGGGTCCCGGGGAGACCCAGTACTTC. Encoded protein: CASSRDGTGPGETQYF.

The DNA of the CDR3 is TGTGCCAGCAGCCAAACAAGTAACTATGGCTACACCTTC. Its protein product is CASSQTSNYGYTF. The V and J genes are TRBV3-1 and TRBJ1-2; no reliable D call. The CDR3 has 13 residues. V was pared by 2 bases and J by 1 base, with 5 bases between. In germline, CDR1 is LGHDT, CDR2 YNNKEL (reference sequence).

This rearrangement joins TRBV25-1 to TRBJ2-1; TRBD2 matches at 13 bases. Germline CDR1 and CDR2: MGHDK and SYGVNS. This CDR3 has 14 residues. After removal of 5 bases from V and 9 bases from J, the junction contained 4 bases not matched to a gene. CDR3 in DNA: TGTGCCAGCAGTCCAAGGACTAGCGGGAGTGAGCAGTTCTTC. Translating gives CASSPRTSGSEQFF.

CDR3 in amino acids: CAASTLHNEQFF. The CDR3 coding sequence is TGTGCCGCTTCCACTTTGCACAATGAGCAGTTCTTC. The V call is TRBV6-5, the J call TRBJ2-1; D not certain. The CDR3 totals 12 residues. V was pared by 11 bases and J by 5 bases, with 13 bases between. Germline V gene data show CDR1 as MNHEY and CDR2 as SVGAGI.

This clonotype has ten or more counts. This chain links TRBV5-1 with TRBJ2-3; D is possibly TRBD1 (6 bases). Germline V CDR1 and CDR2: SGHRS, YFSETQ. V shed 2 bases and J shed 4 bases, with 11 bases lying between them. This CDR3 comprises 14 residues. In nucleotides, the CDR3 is TGCGCCAGCAGCTTACAGGGACCGCCAGATACGCAGTATTTT. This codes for CASSLQGPPDTQYF.